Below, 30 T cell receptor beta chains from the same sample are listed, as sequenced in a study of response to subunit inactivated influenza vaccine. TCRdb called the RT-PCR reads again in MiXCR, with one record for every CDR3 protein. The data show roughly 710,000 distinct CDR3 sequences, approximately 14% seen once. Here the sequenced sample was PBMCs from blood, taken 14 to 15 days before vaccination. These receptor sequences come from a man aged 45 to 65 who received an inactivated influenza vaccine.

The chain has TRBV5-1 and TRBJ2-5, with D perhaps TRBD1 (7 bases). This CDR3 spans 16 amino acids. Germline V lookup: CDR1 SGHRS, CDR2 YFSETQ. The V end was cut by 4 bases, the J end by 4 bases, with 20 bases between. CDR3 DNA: TGCGCCAGCAGCCCAAGCCCCGGGACAGCGGGAGAGACCCAGTACTTC. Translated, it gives CASSPSPGTAGETQYF.

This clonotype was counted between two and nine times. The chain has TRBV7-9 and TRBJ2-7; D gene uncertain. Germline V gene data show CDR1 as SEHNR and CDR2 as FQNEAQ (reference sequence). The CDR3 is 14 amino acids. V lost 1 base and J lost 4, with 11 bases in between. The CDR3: CASSLGWSDYEQYF. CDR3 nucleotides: TGTGCCAGCAGCTTAGGGTGGTCCGATTACGAGCAGTACTTC.

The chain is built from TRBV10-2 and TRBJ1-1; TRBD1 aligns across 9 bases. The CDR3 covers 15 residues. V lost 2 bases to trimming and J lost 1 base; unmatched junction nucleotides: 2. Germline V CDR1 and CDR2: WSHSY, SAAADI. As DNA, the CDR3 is TGCGCCAGCAGTGAGCCGGGACAGGGGAACACTGAAGCTTTCTTT. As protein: CASSEPGQGNTEAFF.

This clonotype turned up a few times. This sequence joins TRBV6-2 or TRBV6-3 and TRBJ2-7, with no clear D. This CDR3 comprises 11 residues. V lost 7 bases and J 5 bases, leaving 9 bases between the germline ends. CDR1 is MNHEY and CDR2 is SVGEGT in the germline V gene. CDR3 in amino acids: CASTRFDEQYF. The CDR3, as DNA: TGTGCCAGCACCCGATTCGACGAGCAGTACTTC.

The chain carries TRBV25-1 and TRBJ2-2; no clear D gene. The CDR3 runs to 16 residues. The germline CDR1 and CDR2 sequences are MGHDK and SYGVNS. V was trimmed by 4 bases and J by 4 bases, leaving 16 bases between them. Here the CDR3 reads CASSGSEGYGTGELFF. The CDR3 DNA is TGTGCCAGCAGTGGATCCGAAGGGTACGGCACCGGGGAGCTGTTTTTT. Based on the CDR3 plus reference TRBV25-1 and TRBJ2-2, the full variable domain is EADIYQTPRYLVIGTGKKITLECSQTMGHDKMYWYQQDPGMELHLIHYSYGVNSTEKGDLSSESTVSRIRTEHFPLTLESARPSHTSQYLCASSGSEGYGTGELFFGEGSRLTVL.

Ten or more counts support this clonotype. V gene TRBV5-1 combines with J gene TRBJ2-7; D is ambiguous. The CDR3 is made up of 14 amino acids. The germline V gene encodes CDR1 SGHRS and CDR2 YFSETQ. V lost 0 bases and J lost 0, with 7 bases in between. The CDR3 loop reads CASSLVPSSYEQYF. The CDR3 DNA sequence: TGCGCCAGCAGCTTGGTCCCTAGCTCCTACGAGCAGTACTTC.

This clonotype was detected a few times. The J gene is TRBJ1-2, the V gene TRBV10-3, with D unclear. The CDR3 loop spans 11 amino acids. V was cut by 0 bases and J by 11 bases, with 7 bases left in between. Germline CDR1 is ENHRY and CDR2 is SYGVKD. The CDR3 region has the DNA TGTGCCATCAGTGAGTCACTAGTTTACACCTTC. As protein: CAISESLVYTF.

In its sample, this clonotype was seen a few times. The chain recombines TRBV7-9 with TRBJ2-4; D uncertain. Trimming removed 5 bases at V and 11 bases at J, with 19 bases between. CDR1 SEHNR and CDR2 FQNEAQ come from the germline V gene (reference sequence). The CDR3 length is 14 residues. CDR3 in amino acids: CASSQVPGADFQYF. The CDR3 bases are TGTGCCAGCAGCCAAGTGCCGGGTGCCGATTTTCAGTACTTC.

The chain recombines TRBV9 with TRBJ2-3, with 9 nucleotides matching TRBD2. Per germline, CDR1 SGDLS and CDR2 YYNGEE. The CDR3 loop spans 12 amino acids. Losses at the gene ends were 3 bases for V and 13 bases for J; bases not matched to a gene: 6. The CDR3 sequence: CASSGIAGDKYF. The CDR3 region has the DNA TGTGCCAGCAGCGGCATAGCGGGAGACAAGTATTTT.

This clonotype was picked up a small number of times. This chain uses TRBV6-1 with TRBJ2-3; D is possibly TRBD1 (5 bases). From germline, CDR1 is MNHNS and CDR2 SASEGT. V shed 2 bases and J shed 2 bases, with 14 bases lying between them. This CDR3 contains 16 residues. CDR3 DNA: TGTGCCAGCAGTGAATGGGGCAGCGATTACACAGATACGCAGTATTTT. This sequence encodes CASSEWGSDYTDTQYF.

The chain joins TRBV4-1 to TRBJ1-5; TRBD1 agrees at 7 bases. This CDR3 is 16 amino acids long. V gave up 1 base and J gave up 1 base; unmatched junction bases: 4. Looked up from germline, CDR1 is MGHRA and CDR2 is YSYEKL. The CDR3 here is CASSQGRGVSNQPQHF. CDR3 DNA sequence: TGCGCCAGCAGCCAAGGCAGGGGGGTAAGCAATCAGCCCCAGCATTTT.

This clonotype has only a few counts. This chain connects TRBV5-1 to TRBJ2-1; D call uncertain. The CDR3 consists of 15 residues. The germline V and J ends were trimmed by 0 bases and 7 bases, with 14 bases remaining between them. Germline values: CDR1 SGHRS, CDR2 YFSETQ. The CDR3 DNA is TGCGCCAGCAGCTTGGCCACAAGAACCGAGAATGAGCAGTTCTTC. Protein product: CASSLATRTENEQFF.

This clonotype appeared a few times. CDR3 in DNA: TGTGCCAGCAGCCAAGTCTACTATACCCCCCGAGAGACCCAGTACTTC. As protein: CASSQVYYTPRETQYF. This chain connects TRBV14 to TRBJ2-5; D gene unclear. The V end was cut by 1 base, the J end by 4 bases, with 16 bases between. The CDR3 loop spans 16 amino acids. Germline CDR1 reads SGHDN; CDR2 reads FVKESK.

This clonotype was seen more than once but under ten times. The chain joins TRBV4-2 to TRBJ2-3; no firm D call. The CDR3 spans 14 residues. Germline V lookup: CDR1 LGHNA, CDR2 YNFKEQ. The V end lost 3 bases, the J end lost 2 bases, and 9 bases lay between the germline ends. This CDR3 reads CASSHVGYTDTQYF. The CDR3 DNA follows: TGTGCCAGCAGCCATGTAGGGTACACAGATACGCAGTATTTT.

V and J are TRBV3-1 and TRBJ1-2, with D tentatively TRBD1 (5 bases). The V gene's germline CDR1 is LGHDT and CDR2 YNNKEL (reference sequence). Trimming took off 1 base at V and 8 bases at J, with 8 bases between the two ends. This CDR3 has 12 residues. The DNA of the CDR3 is TGTGCCAGCAGCCAAGGGGGGTCAGGCTACACCTTC. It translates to CASSQGGSGYTF.

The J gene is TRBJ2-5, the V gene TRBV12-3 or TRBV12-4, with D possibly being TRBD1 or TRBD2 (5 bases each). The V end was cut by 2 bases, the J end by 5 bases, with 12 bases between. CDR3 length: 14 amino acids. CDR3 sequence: CASSLRGTGETQYF. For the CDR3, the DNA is TGTGCCAGCAGTTTAAGAGGGACCGGGGAGACCCAGTACTTC.

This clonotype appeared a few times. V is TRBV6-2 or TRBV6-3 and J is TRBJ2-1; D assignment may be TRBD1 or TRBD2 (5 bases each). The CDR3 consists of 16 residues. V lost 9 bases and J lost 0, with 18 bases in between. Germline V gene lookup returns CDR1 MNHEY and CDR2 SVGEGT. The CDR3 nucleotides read TGTGCCAGTAGGGGTAGCGCGGCTGGCTCCTACAATGAGCAGTTCTTC. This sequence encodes CASRGSAAGSYNEQFF.

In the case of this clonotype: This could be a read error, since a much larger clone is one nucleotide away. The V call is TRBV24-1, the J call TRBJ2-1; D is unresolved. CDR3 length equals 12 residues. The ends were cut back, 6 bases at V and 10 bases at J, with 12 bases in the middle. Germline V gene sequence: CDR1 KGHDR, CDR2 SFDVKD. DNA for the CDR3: TGTGCCACCAGTCCGGGTTGGAAGGAGCAGTTCTTC. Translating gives CATSPGWKEQFF.

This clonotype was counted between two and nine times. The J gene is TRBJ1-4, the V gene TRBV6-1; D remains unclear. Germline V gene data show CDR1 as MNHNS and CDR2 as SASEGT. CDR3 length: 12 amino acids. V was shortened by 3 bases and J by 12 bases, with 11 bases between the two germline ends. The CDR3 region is CASSDLRQELFF. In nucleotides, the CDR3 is TGTGCCAGCAGTGACCTCCGTCAGGAACTGTTTTTT.

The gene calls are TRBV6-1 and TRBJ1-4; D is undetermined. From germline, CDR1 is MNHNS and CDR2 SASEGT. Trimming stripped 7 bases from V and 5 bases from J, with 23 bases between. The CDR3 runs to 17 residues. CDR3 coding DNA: TGTGCCAGCACCCTAAAACCCACTTGGAATTTGAATGAAAAACTGTTTTTT. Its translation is CASTLKPTWNLNEKLFF.

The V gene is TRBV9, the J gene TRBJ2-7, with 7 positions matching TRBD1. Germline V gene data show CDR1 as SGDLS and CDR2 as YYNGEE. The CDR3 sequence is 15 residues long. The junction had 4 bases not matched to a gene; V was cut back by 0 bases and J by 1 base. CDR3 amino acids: CASSVADRISYEQYF. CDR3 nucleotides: TGTGCCAGCAGCGTAGCGGACAGGATTTCCTACGAGCAGTACTTC.

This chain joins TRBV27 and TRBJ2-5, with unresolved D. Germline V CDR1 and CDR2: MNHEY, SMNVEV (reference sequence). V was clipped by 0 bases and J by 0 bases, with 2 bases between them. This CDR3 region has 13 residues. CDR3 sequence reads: CASSLSNQETQYF. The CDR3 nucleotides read TGTGCCAGCAGTTTATCGAACCAAGAGACCCAGTACTTC.

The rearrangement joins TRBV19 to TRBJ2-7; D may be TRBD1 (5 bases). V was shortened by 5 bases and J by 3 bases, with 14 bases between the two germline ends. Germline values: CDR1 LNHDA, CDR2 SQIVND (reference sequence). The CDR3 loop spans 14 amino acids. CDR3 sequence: CASSETVSGYEQYF. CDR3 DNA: TGTGCCAGTAGTGAGACAGTATCCGGCTACGAGCAGTACTTC.

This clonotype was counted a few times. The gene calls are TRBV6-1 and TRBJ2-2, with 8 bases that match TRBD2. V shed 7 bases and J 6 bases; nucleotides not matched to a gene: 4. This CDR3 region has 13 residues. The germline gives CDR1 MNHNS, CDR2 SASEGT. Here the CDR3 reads CASIRGGPGELFF. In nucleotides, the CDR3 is TGTGCCAGCATACGGGGGGGCCCCGGGGAGCTGTTTTTT.

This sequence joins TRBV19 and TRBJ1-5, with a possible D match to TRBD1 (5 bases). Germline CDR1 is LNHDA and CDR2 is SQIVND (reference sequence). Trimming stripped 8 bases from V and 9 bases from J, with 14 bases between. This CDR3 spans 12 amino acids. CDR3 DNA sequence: TGTGCCAGTCAACAGGATGGGTGGCCCCAGCATTTT. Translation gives CASQQDGWPQHF. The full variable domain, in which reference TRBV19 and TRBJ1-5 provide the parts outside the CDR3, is DGGITQSPKYLFRKEGQNVTLSCEQNLNHDAMYWYRQDPGQGLRLIYYSQIVNDFQKGDIAEGYSVSREKKESFPLTVTSAQKNPTAFYLCASQQDGWPQHFGDGTRLSIL.

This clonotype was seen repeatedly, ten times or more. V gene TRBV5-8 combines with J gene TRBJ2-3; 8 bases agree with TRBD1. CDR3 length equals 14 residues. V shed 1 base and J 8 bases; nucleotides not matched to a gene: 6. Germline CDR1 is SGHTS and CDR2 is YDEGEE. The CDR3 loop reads CASSLSGGPRTQYF. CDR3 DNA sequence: TGTGCCAGCAGCTTGTCAGGGGGCCCACGTACGCAGTATTTT.

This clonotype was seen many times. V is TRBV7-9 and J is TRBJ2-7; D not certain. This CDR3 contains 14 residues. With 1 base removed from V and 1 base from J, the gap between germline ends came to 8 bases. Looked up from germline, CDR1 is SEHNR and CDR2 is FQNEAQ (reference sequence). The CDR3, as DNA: TGTGCCAGCAGCTTAGAACAGCCGTCCTACGAGCAGTACTTC. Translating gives CASSLEQPSYEQYF.

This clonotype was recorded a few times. DNA of the CDR3: TGTGCCTGGAGTGTAGGGGTTTATAGCAATCAGCCCCAGCATTTT. It codes for CAWSVGVYSNQPQHF. The chain combines TRBV30 with TRBJ1-5; D perhaps matches TRBD1 (5 bases). This CDR3 contains 15 residues. Germline loops: CDR1 GTSNPN, CDR2 SVGIG (reference sequence). The V and J ends lost 0 bases and 0 bases respectively, with 9 bases between them. Looking up the rest from reference TRBV30 and TRBJ1-5 gives the full variable domain: SQTIHQWPATLVQPVGSPLSLECTVEGTSNPNLYWYRQAAGRGLQLLFYSVGIGQISSEVPQNLSASRPQDRQFILSSKKLLLSDSGFYLCAWSVGVYSNQPQHFGDGTRLSIL.

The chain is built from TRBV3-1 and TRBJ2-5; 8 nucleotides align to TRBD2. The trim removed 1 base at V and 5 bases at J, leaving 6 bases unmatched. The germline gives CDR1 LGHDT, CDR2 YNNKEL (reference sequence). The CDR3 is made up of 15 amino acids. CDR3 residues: CASSQGSSGLETQYF. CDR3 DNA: TGTGCCAGCAGCCAAGGGTCTAGCGGGCTCGAGACCCAGTACTTC.

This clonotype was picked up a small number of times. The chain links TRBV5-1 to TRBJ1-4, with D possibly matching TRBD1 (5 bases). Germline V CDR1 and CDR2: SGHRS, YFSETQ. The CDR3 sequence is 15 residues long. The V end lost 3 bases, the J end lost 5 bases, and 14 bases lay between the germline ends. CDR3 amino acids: CASSWGTARNEKLFF. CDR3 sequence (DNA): TGCGCCAGCAGCTGGGGGACCGCACGAAATGAAAAACTGTTTTTT.